This TCR beta chain was obtained from a study of HIV-infected patients and healthy controls. Study results and caveats: Size-matched repertoire data failed to replicate the apparent Gini index recovery after therapy in HIV-infected patients. During therapy, HIV-associated CDR3s fell significantly in frequency, while CMV-associated CDR3s did not change significantly.

cDNA was made from about 480 ng RNA using alpha and beta constant primers. Using multiplexing indices, alpha and beta chain libraries were generated apart by chain-specific third strand synthesis. TCRdb called the 5' RACE reads again in MiXCR, with one record for every CDR3 protein. Of nearly 25,000 distinct CDR3 sequences listed, under 9% are singletons. This clonotype was observed many times. Its antigen is unidentified. No cell fractionation was done, so the repertoire covers all unsorted peripheral blood T cells. CDR3 length: 14 amino acids. CDR1 is SGHRS and CDR2 is YFSETQ in the germline V gene. V lost 7 bases and J 1 base, leaving 13 bases between the germline ends.

This receptor was taken from an adult in good health. Sequenced: blood. The chain links TRBV5-1 to TRBJ2-3, with D tentatively TRBD2 (5 bases). CDR3 in amino acids: CASSTGGGTDTQYF. The DNA of the CDR3 is TGCGCCAGCTCGACCGGAGGCGGCACAGATACGCAGTATTTT.